These 6 T cell receptor beta chains share one sample of origin, sequenced in a study of long-term antiretroviral therapy in people with HIV. immunoSEQ v3.0 was run at survey level. Data came from immunoSEQ multiplex PCR; TCRdb stores just in-frame clones and leaves some out. The sample includes over 25,000 clones, roughly 80% of them seen just once. Material: unsorted PBMCs, obtained 3 years after starting antiretroviral therapy. Receptor source: a man in his forties with HIV.

V and J are TRBV4-1 and TRBJ2-7; D perhaps matches TRBD1 (6 bases). V was cut by 4 bases and J by 5 bases, with 18 bases left in between. This CDR3 spans 15 amino acids. Germline V lookup: CDR1 MGHRA, CDR2 YSYEKL. This chain's CDR3 is CASSPIQGTPHEQYF. CDR3 sequence (DNA): TGCGCCAGCAGCCCCATACAGGGAACCCCCCACGAGCAGTACTTC.

The rearrangement joins TRBV6-1 to TRBJ1-4; 9 bases fit TRBD1. With V trimmed by 6 bases and J by 7 bases, 6 bases remained unmatched. The CDR3 runs to 14 residues. Germline-derived CDR1 and CDR2 are MNHNS and SASEGT. CDR3 sequence: CASRNRDRAEKLFF. The CDR3 DNA reads as TGTGCCAGCAGGAACCGGGACAGGGCTGAAAAACTGTTTTTT.

This clone has just a few counts. The chain carries TRBV7-9 and TRBJ1-2, with D possibly being TRBD1 (6 bases). The CDR3 consists of 13 residues. CDR1 and CDR2 (germline): SEHNR, FQNEAQ (reference sequence). Trimming cost V 3 bases and J 8 bases, with 13 bases left between them. The CDR3 sequence: CASSFGTGGGYTF. The CDR3 DNA follows: TGTGCCAGCAGCTTTGGTACTGGGGGCGGCTACACCTTC.

V usage is TRBV18 and J usage is TRBJ1-1; 9 bases line up with TRBD1. The CDR3 covers 15 residues. In germline, CDR1 is KGHSH, CDR2 LQKENI. Unmatched junction bases numbered 4, after V lost 3 bases and J lost 2 bases. The CDR3 loop reads CASSPLGQGNTEAFF. CDR3 DNA sequence: TGTGCCAGCTCACCGTTGGGACAGGGAAACACTGAAGCTTTCTTT.

The rearrangement links TRBV2 to TRBJ1-1, with 10 bases fitting TRBD1. The CDR3 runs to 14 residues. Germline trimming cut 6 bases from V and 0 bases from J; bases unmatched to any gene: 1. The germline V gene has CDR1 SNHLY and CDR2 FYNNEI. This CDR3 is CASRGQGMNTEAFF. The CDR3 coding sequence is TGTGCCAGCAGGGGACAGGGGATGAACACTGAAGCTTTCTTT.

The rearrangement uses TRBV5-4 and TRBJ1-3; possibly TRBD1 for D (6 bases). Germline V CDR1 and CDR2: SGHNT, YYREEE (reference sequence). The ends were cut back, 2 bases at V and 7 bases at J, with 10 bases in the middle. This CDR3 has 13 amino acids. As DNA, the CDR3 is TGTGCCAGCAGCTTCCCGGGGGCGAACACCATATATTTT. It is translated as CASSFPGANTIYF.